Each of the 29 T cell receptor beta chains below was sequenced from the same sample in a study of technical replicates of blood from a few donors. Libraries were prepared by immunoSEQ multiplex PCR; TCRdb keeps only in-frame clonotypes and omits some of them. The data show 75,000 or so clones, approximately 93% seen once. Sequencing was done on a sample of T cells isolated from PBMCs. Receptors were obtained from a human donor in good health.

CDR3 protein: CASSNRQGANEKLFF. Written as DNA, the CDR3 is TGTGCCAGTAGTAATCGACAGGGGGCTAATGAAAAACTGTTTTTT. The chain couples TRBV19 to TRBJ1-4; 9 bases fit TRBD1. CDR3 length: 15 residues. The V and J ends lost 4 bases and 3 bases, in that order; junction bases with no gene match: 3. Germline loops: CDR1 LNHDA, CDR2 SQIVND (reference sequence).

This chain uses TRBV19 with TRBJ1-5; tentative D call: TRBD1 (5 bases). The CDR3 loop spans 12 amino acids. The germline V gene has CDR1 LNHDA and CDR2 SQIVND (reference sequence). V was shortened by 6 bases and J by 4 bases, with 7 bases between the two germline ends. The chain's CDR3 is CASSDRNQPQHF. CDR3 coding DNA: TGTGCCAGTAGCGACAGAAATCAGCCCCAGCATTTT.

This rearrangement joins TRBV18 to TRBJ2-7; TRBD1 matches 9 bases. The CDR3 is 14 amino acids. V dropped 2 bases and J dropped 3; count of bases not matched to a gene: 2. CDR1 and CDR2 from the germline V gene are KGHSH and LQKENI. The CDR3 here is CASSPGQGLYEQYF. DNA of the CDR3: TGTGCCAGCTCACCAGGACAGGGGCTCTACGAGCAGTACTTC.

The V and J genes are TRBV7-2 and TRBJ2-1; maybe TRBD2 (6 bases). The ends were cut back, 5 bases at V and 4 bases at J, with 21 bases in the middle. The CDR3 runs 17 residues. Looked up from germline, CDR1 is SGHTA and CDR2 is FQGNSA. The CDR3 protein is CASSPDSTYSGYNEQFF. CDR3 DNA: TGTGCCAGCAGCCCTGACAGCACCTATAGCGGATACAATGAGCAGTTCTTC.

V usage is TRBV27 and J usage is TRBJ2-5; 9 positions agree with TRBD1. This CDR3 is built from 15 residues. In germline, CDR1 is MNHEY, CDR2 SMNVEV (reference sequence). V trimming: 4 bases; J trimming: 5 bases; junction bases outside the gene matches: 8. Written as DNA, the CDR3 is TGTGCCAGCAGTTCAACACGGGACAGGGTGGAGACCCAGTACTTC. Translating it yields CASSSTRDRVETQYF.

This clone was seen just once. This rearrangement joins TRBV10-3 to TRBJ1-1; a possible D gene is TRBD1 (5 bases). Per germline, CDR1 ENHRY and CDR2 SYGVKD. The V and J ends lost 6 bases and 6 bases respectively, with 11 bases between them. The CDR3 sequence is 12 residues long. CDR3 in amino acids: CAISAGGAEAFF. The CDR3 DNA reads TGTGCCATCAGCGCGGGGGGAGCTGAAGCTTTCTTT.

The V and J genes are TRBV14 and TRBJ1-2; 8 nucleotides align to TRBD1. From germline, CDR1 is SGHDN and CDR2 FVKESK. J lost 5 bases, V lost 6 bases, and 5 bases had no gene match. This CDR3 is 13 amino acids long. CDR3 protein: CASRETGVYGYTF. DNA of the CDR3: TGTGCCAGCAGGGAGACAGGGGTATATGGCTACACCTTC.

The chain is built from TRBV7-2 and TRBJ2-7; D ambiguous. Looked up from germline, CDR1 is SGHTA and CDR2 is FQGNSA. The V end lost 1 base, the J end lost 0 bases, and 10 bases lay between the germline ends. The CDR3 is 15 residues long. CDR3 in DNA: TGTGCCAGCAGCTTAGGTGGCCTGATCTCCTACGAGCAGTACTTC. It encodes CASSLGGLISYEQYF.

This clone has a single count. The rearrangement joins TRBV25-1 to TRBJ1-1, with D unresolved. CDR1 is MGHDK and CDR2 is SYGVNS in the germline V gene. V lost 3 bases and J 11 bases, leaving 10 bases between the germline ends. The CDR3 loop spans 11 amino acids. CDR3 protein: CASSELLEAFF. CDR3 coding DNA: TGTGCCAGCAGTGAGCTTTTGGAGGCTTTCTTT.

This chain joins TRBV28 and TRBJ1-2; no clear D gene. The CDR3 has 13 amino acids. The V end lost 3 bases, the J end lost 5 bases, and 10 bases lay between the germline ends. In germline, CDR1 is MDHEN, CDR2 SYDVKM. As DNA, the CDR3 is TGTGCCAGCAGTTTTTCTCGGTTTTATGGCTACACCTTC. This encodes CASSFSRFYGYTF.

CDR3 protein: CASVLEATIGQFF. For the CDR3, the DNA is TGTGCCAGCGTCCTTGAAGCGACCATTGGGCAGTTCTTC. This chain links TRBV7-9 with TRBJ2-1; D call uncertain. Germline V CDR1 and CDR2: SEHNR, FQNEAQ (reference sequence). The ends were cut back, 8 bases at V and 12 bases at J, with 20 bases in the middle. The CDR3 consists of 13 residues.

V usage is TRBV28 and J usage is TRBJ2-3, with 7 bases that match TRBD1. This CDR3 has 15 residues. Trimming cost V 5 bases and J 2 bases; bases outside gene matches: 7. Germline V gives CDR1 MDHEN, CDR2 SYDVKM. The CDR3 region is CASSRPGQNTDTQYF. The CDR3 region has the DNA TGTGCCAGCAGTAGACCGGGACAGAACACAGATACGCAGTATTTT.

The chain couples TRBV29-1 to TRBJ2-1, with D maybe TRBD2 (5 bases). Germline CDR1 reads SQVTM; CDR2 reads ANQGSEA. The CDR3 extends over 11 amino acids. With 7 bases removed from V and 8 bases from J, the gap between germline ends came to 12 bases. CDR3 in amino acids: CSARDPYEQFF. As DNA, the CDR3 is TGCAGCGCCCGGGATCCCTATGAGCAGTTCTTC.

The count of this clone is one. The V gene is TRBV28, the J gene TRBJ1-1, with D hard to call. The germline CDR1 and CDR2 sequences are MDHEN and SYDVKM. V was clipped by 10 bases and J by 2 bases, with 14 bases between them. This CDR3 contains 13 residues. The CDR3 DNA follows: TGTGCCAACAGCCCGGCGGAAAACACTGAAGCTTTCTTT. Encoded protein: CANSPAENTEAFF.

The chain combines TRBV19 with TRBJ2-1; 16 bases are a match to TRBD2. Germline lookup yields CDR1 LNHDA and CDR2 SQIVND (reference sequence). V was clipped by 3 bases and J by 0 bases; unmatched bases: 17. CDR3 size: 23 residues. The CDR3 loop reads CASSMDGLKGLAGGGSSYNEQFF. The CDR3 DNA reads TGTGCCAGTAGTATGGACGGCCTAAAGGGACTAGCGGGAGGGGGGAGCTCCTACAATGAGCAGTTCTTC.

This chain connects TRBV27 to TRBJ2-1, with 10 bases lining up with TRBD2. Germline V gene sequence: CDR1 MNHEY, CDR2 SMNVEV (reference sequence). This CDR3 contains 18 residues. The J segment lost 3 bases and the V segment lost 3 bases, leaving 11 bases of the junction unmatched. The CDR3 DNA reads TGTGCCAGCAGTTTTATTCCTTGGGGGACTAGCGACTACAATGAGCAGTTCTTC. Translating gives CASSFIPWGTSDYNEQFF.

This chain links TRBV10-3 with TRBJ1-3; D unclear. Germline V CDR1 and CDR2: ENHRY, SYGVKD. This CDR3 is 14 amino acids long. V lost 10 bases, J lost 0 bases, and 13 bases lay in between. DNA of the CDR3: TGTGCCAACCTAGACGAAAGCTCTGGAAACACCATATATTTT. This translates into CANLDESSGNTIYF.

The chain uses TRBV6-5 and TRBJ1-4, with 8 bases identical to TRBD1. The CDR3 is made up of 14 amino acids. V lost 4 bases, J lost 6 bases, and 4 bases stayed unmatched. Germline V gene data show CDR1 as MNHEY and CDR2 as SVGAGI. The CDR3 loop reads CASSSGTGYEKLFF. The DNA for the CDR3 is TGTGCCAGCAGTTCCGGGACAGGTTATGAAAAACTGTTTTTT.

This sequence joins TRBV6-5 and TRBJ2-1; a weak D match, TRBD2 (6 bases). Trimming cost V 0 bases and J 6 bases, with 12 bases left between them. The CDR3 has 15 amino acids. CDR1 and CDR2 (germline): MNHEY, SVGAGI. The CDR3 here is CASSYSMEGGNEQFF. CDR3 DNA: TGTGCCAGCAGTTACTCGATGGAGGGAGGCAATGAGCAGTTCTTC.

V gene TRBV6-5 combines with J gene TRBJ2-7, with D possibly being TRBD1 (5 bases). This CDR3 is 14 amino acids long. Germline lookup yields CDR1 MNHEY and CDR2 SVGAGI. Trimming took off 2 bases at V and 0 bases at J, with 8 bases between the two ends. The CDR3 here is CASSYRQYSYEQYF. CDR3 coding DNA: TGTGCCAGCAGTTACAGACAGTACTCCTACGAGCAGTACTTC.

V and J are TRBV7-2 and TRBJ2-1; a possible D gene is TRBD2 (5 bases). From germline, CDR1 is SGHTA and CDR2 FQGNSA. This CDR3 contains 15 residues. The V and J ends lost 4 bases and 0 bases respectively, with 10 bases between them. CDR3 sequence: CASSSLGSSYNEQFF. The CDR3 region has the DNA TGTGCCAGCAGCTCACTAGGAAGCTCCTACAATGAGCAGTTCTTC.

V gene TRBV30 combines with J gene TRBJ2-7; D possibly corresponds to TRBD1 (5 bases). The CDR3 runs 11 residues. Trimming cost V 3 bases and J 5 bases, with 8 bases left between them. Germline CDR1 reads GTSNPN; CDR2 reads SVGIG (reference sequence). The CDR3 is CAWRGLDEQYF. In DNA form, the CDR3 reads TGTGCCTGGAGGGGGCTCGACGAGCAGTACTTC.

The chain recombines TRBV25-1 with TRBJ2-6; possibly TRBD2 for D (5 bases). Germline V gene data show CDR1 as MGHDK and CDR2 as SYGVNS. The CDR3 contains 15 residues. With 4 bases removed from V and 1 base from J, the gap between germline ends came to 8 bases. The CDR3 sequence is CASSAGKSGANVLTF. CDR3 in DNA: TGTGCCAGCAGTGCCGGGAAGTCTGGGGCCAACGTCCTGACTTTC.

The V call is TRBV19, the J call TRBJ1-2; the match to TRBD1 covers 9 bases. The CDR3 contains 16 residues. From germline, CDR1 is LNHDA and CDR2 SQIVND (reference sequence). Trimming removed 5 bases from V and 4 bases from J; junction bases left unmatched: 11. The CDR3 region is CASSHTGGTPSYGYTF. The CDR3 bases are TGTGCCAGTAGTCATACAGGGGGCACCCCGTCCTATGGCTACACCTTC.

The chain combines TRBV29-1 with TRBJ1-2; D remains unclear. The germline V gene has CDR1 SQVTM and CDR2 ANQGSEA. The V gene lost 3 bases and the J gene lost 4 bases, with 6 bases spanning the gap. The CDR3 is 11 amino acids. In DNA form, the CDR3 reads TGCAGCGTTGATAGTTTCTATGGCTACACCTTC. It specifies CSVDSFYGYTF.

This rearrangement joins TRBV28 to TRBJ2-7; 11 bases align to TRBD2. The CDR3 covers 17 residues. V lost 4 bases, J lost 6 bases, and 14 bases stayed unmatched. From germline, CDR1 is MDHEN and CDR2 SYDVKM. The CDR3 nucleotides read TGTGCCAGCAGTTCCTACCGACGACTAGCGGGGCCCCGCGAGCAGTACTTC. Translating gives CASSSYRRLAGPREQYF.

This clone has only one observation. The chain carries TRBV18 and TRBJ2-3; 10 nucleotides match TRBD2. The length of the CDR3 is 15 residues. The junction had 5 bases not matched to a gene; V was cut back by 3 bases and J by 5 bases. Germline CDR1 and CDR2: KGHSH and LQKENI. In nucleotides, the CDR3 is TGTGCCAGCTCACCTAGCGGGAGGTTTGGAGATACGCAGTATTTT. Its translation: CASSPSGRFGDTQYF.

The count of this clone is one. The chain combines TRBV6-1 with TRBJ2-1; 7 bases fit TRBD2. The CDR3 spans 16 residues. CDR1 is MNHNS and CDR2 is SASEGT in the germline V gene. Trimming at V came to 4 bases and at J to 7 bases, leaving 13 bases not matched to a gene. CDR3: CASSVHVGEGPNEQFF. The CDR3 bases are TGTGCCAGCAGTGTACATGTGGGGGAGGGCCCAAATGAGCAGTTCTTC.

This chain connects TRBV7-2 to TRBJ2-5; D might be TRBD2 (6 bases). Germline loops: CDR1 SGHTA, CDR2 FQGNSA. The CDR3 spans 14 residues. The V end lost 3 bases, the J end lost 2 bases, and 10 bases lay between the germline ends. CDR3 region: CASSFAGFQETQYF. The CDR3 bases are TGTGCCAGCAGCTTCGCGGGATTTCAAGAGACCCAGTACTTC.